This TCR beta chain is from a study of blood T cells in healthy people across ages. Background on the study: T cells yielded about one barcoded beta molecule per two cells through template switching. Study-level findings and limits: Aged donors had fewer naive CD4+ cells and lower diversity than long-lived donors. TCR beta diversity, measured per million T cells, fell in a roughly linear way with age.

V was clipped by 4 bases and J by 6 bases, with 8 bases between them. The CDR3 length is 11 residues. Germline values: CDR1 SGHNT, CDR2 YYREEE (reference sequence). This clonotype was seen at least ten times. Its cognate antigen is unknown. The second PCR ran roughly 7 to 12 cycles with a sample-barcoded 5' primer and J-beta primers. One entry per CDR3 protein, called by TCRdb with MiXCR from the 5' RACE reads. The sample lists 1.5 million to 2 million distinct CDR3 sequences, approximately 28% seen once, with 7.7% in the top ten. Isolation yielded PBMCs, at least 7 million per sample, in every case. Material: blood. This TCR came from a woman aged 25 to 39 in good health. The chain joins TRBV5-4 to TRBJ2-7, with no clear D. CDR3 loop: CASSISGEQYF. For the CDR3, the DNA is TGTGCCAGCAGCATTTCCGGCGAGCAGTACTTC.